This T cell receptor (beta chain) was captured in a study of cytomegalovirus exposure and HLA in healthy donors. Study outcomes and limitations: A previous analysis found most TCR beta V segments productive roughly 87% or roughly 30% of the time.

The PCR contained 60 Vbeta and 13 Jbeta primers. Method: immunoSEQ multiplex PCR; TCRdb's copy keeps in-frame clones and lacks some. Here the sample table reports about 160,000 clones. CDR1 and CDR2 from the germline V gene are DFQATT and SNEGSKA (reference sequence). This CDR3 has 11 residues. V was shortened by 2 bases and J by 11 bases, with 12 bases between the two germline ends. Comment on this clone: Its target is not known.

The receptor's source is a young man in good health and CMV-seronegative. Sample: PBMCs. The V call is TRBV20-1, the J call TRBJ1-2, with a possible D match to TRBD1 (6 bases). The CDR3 nucleotides read TGCAGTGCTAGACCTGGACAGAGTTACACCTTC. This translates into CSARPGQSYTF.